These T cell receptor beta chains were read from a single sample in a study of cytomegalovirus exposure and HLA in healthy donors. Using immunoSEQ multiplex PCR, the repertoire was profiled, and TCRdb retains in-frame clones only, with some absent. The repertoire includes over 100,000 clones, 65% to 90% of them detected once, and 2.2% sits in the top ten. Sample: PBMCs. The receptors derive from a woman aged 25 to 39 in good health and CMV-seronegative. CDR3s include the opening cysteine and the closing phenylalanine or tryptophan. Rows may omit the clone size; those that give it use once, few, many or a size class.

j_gene | abundance | v_gene | CDR3aa
TRBJ1-4 | . | TRBV19 | CASRGQGSTNEKLFF
TRBJ2-7 | . | TRBV9 | CASSVGGGRTYEQYF
TRBJ2-5 | . | TRBV6-1 | CASRRPASGKETQYF
TRBJ2-1 | . | TRBV6-4 | CASSRETGFALGNRGEQFF
TRBJ2-4 | . | TRBV18 | CASSEDSLAKNIQYF
TRBJ1-2 | . | TRBV6-5 | CASRRGQAALDGYTF
TRBJ1-4 | . | TRBV30 | CAWSPHRGTNEKLFF
TRBJ2-3 | few | TRBV11-3 | CASSPLKGTSGPDTQYF
TRBJ2-1 | . | TRBV5-1 | CASRSQTANEQFF
TRBJ2-1 | . | TRBV10-3 | CAISEGQGDEQFF
TRBJ2-7 | . | TRBV21-1 | CASRNLAGGDYEQYF
TRBJ2-7 | . | TRBV6-5 | CASSPSWTSGTQQYF
TRBJ2-2 | once | TRBV13 | CASSLGLSGSKNTGELFF
TRBJ2-7 | . | TRBV4-2 | CASSHGGPTYEQYF
TRBJ2-1 | . | TRBV9 | CASSVRPESYEQFF
TRBJ2-7 | . | TRBV7-2 | CASSLVASYEQYF
TRBJ1-5 | once | TRBV5-6 | CASTPCGGAGNQPQHF
TRBJ2-7 | few | TRBV19 | CASSGDNYEQYF
TRBJ2-1 | . | TRBV27 | CASSLRLAGINEQFF
TRBJ2-1 | once | TRBV5-1 | CASSLGGGTPSNEQFF
TRBJ2-3 | . | TRBV5-8 | CASSREGRTDTQYF
TRBJ2-2 | once | TRBV11-2 | CASSFIGLAGELFF
TRBJ2-3 | . | TRBV7-7 | CASSFRAGGTDTQYF
TRBJ2-7 | . | TRBV15 | CATSPDRGPYEQYF
TRBJ1-5 | . | TRBV7-9 | CSSSSTGSSNQPQHF
TRBJ2-1 | . | TRBV4-1 | CASSQVGGGGYNEQFF
TRBJ1-1 | . | TRBV5-4 | CASSFSGHLNTEAFF
TRBJ2-1 | . | TRBV6-5 | CASSLVSSYNEQFF
TRBJ2-3 | . | TRBV5-3 | CARSLVVPAGLDGDTQYF
TRBJ2-1 | . | TRBV6-1 | CASRTSGRYNEQFF
TRBJ2-7 | . | TRBV4-1 | CASSRADSHEQYF
TRBJ2-6 | . | TRBV11-2 | CASTSLSGANVLTF
TRBJ2-2 | . | TRBV7-2 | CASSLARANTGELFF
TRBJ1-4 | few | TRBV29-1 | CSVGGTGGEKLFF
TRBJ2-4 | . | TRBV19 | CASSSPGLAKNIQYF
TRBJ2-7 | . | TRBV2 | CASSEVRTGDPYEQYF
TRBJ2-1 | . | TRBV14 | CASSQERLAVFF
TRBJ2-3 | few | TRBV10-1 | CASSVAGGPADTQYF